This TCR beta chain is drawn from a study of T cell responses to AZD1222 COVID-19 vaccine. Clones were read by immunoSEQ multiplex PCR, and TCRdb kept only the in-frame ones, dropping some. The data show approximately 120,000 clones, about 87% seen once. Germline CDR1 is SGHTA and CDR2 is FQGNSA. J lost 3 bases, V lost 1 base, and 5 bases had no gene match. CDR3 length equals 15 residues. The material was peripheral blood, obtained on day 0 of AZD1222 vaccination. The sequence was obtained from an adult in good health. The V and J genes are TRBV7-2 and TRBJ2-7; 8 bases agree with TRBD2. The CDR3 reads CASSLGAGGGYEQYF. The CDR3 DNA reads TGTGCCAGCAGCTTAGGGGCGGGGGGCGGCTACGAGCAGTACTTC.